These T cell receptor beta chains were read from a single sample in a study of blood T cells in healthy people across ages. MiXCR, run by TCRdb on the 5' RACE reads, gives a single entry per CDR3 protein. In the table there are about 900,000 distinct CDR3 sequences, around 48% of which are singletons. The sample taken for sequencing was blood. The source is a man between 25 and 39 years old in good health. The CDR3 runs from the conserved cysteine through the conserved F or W. D genes are given only for firm matches. Size values are once, few and many counts, or a class for expanded clones, and some rows have none.

V gene	J gene	clone size	D gene	CDR3 DNA	CDR3 protein
TRBV6-1	TRBJ2-7	.	.	TGTGCCAGCAGTCTCCGGGACACCGAGTATTTTTCCTACGAGCAGTACTTC	CASSLRDTEYFSYEQYF
TRBV27	TRBJ1-2	.	.	TGTGCCAGCAGTGCCGGGACACGAATTGCCCAGAACTATGGCTACACCTTC	CASSAGTRIAQNYGYTF
TRBV15	TRBJ1-3	once	.	TGTGCCACCAGCAGAGACCGAGGGCTTGGAAACACCATATATTTT	CATSRDRGLGNTIYF
TRBV9	TRBJ2-5	.	TRBD2	TGTGCCGGCAGCGTGGAGCGAGCGGGGGAAATCGAGACCCAGTACTTC	CAGSVERAGEIETQYF
TRBV4-3	TRBJ2-3	.	TRBD2	TGCGCCAGCAGCCGAGTCACCGCCCAGCGGGGATCCACAGATACGCAGTATTTT	CASSRVTAQRGSTDTQYF
TRBV28	TRBJ2-1	few	TRBD2	TGTGCCAGCAGTTCCCCCGTGCGGGGGGGCGGTGATGAGCAGTTCTTC	CASSSPVRGGGDEQFF
TRBV3-1	TRBJ1-5	.	TRBD1	TGTGCCAGCAGCCCTACCTGGACAGGTACCCAGCCCCAGCATTTT	CASSPTWTGTQPQHF
TRBV27	TRBJ2-7	few	.	TGTGCCAGCAGTCCGCCGGGCGATATATACGAGCAGTACTTC	CASSPPGDIYEQYF
TRBV20-1	TRBJ2-5	.	TRBD1	TGCAGTGCCCAAGATCGACAGGGAAGGTCAGAAGAGACCCAGTACTTC	CSAQDRQGRSEETQYF
TRBV7-3	TRBJ2-1	few	TRBD2	TGTGCCAGCAGCCTGCCGACTAGCGCCTCCTACAATGAGCAGTTCTTC	CASSLPTSASYNEQFF
TRBV11-2	TRBJ1-1	.	.	TGTGCCAGCAGCAGCAGAGTAGGGAATTACACTGAAGCTTTCTTT	CASSSRVGNYTEAFF
TRBV20-1	TRBJ2-4	few	.	TGCAGTGCTAGGGGAGGCAGGGGGGACATTCAGTACTTC	CSARGGRGDIQYF
TRBV20-1	TRBJ1-6	.	TRBD1	TGCAGTGCTGAGGGACAGGGCAATTCACCCCTCCACTTT	CSAEGQGNSPLHF
TRBV6-2/TRBV6-3	TRBJ2-5	.	TRBD1	TGTGCCAGCAGTTACTCGGGACAGGGGTTCCAGCAGTACTTC	CASSYSGQGFQQYF
TRBV2	TRBJ2-1	.	.	TGTGCCAGCAGCCTATGGACGGATTACAATGAGCAGTTCTTC	CASSLWTDYNEQFF
TRBV10-3	TRBJ1-1	.	TRBD1	TGTGCCATCAGTGACGCACAGGGGATGAACACTGAAGCTTTCTTT	CAISDAQGMNTEAFF
TRBV7-9	TRBJ1-2	.	TRBD1	TGTGCCAGCAGCCCCACAGGGGGCATTGGCTACACCTTC	CASSPTGGIGYTF
TRBV7-9	TRBJ2-7	few	TRBD1	TGTGCCAGCAGCGCAACAGGGGTCTACGAGCAGTACTTC	CASSATGVYEQYF
TRBV2	TRBJ1-5	.	.	TGTGCCAGCAGAGGGGGGTTTAGCAATCAGCCCCAGCATTTT	CASRGGFSNQPQHF
TRBV7-2	TRBJ1-6	.	.	TGTGCCAGCAGCTTAGGGGCGGGGGCTGAAAATTCACCCCTCCACTTT	CASSLGAGAENSPLHF
TRBV14	TRBJ2-7	few	TRBD1	TGTGCCAGCAGCGCACGCCTCGGGACAGGGCTAGTGGAGCAGTACTTC	CASSARLGTGLVEQYF
TRBV20-1	TRBJ1-2	few	.	TGCAGTGCTAGATCGTTCGCGGCGACGGAGGGCAACTATGGCTACACCTTC	CSARSFAATEGNYGYTF
TRBV28	TRBJ2-1	.	.	TGTGCCAGCAGGCTCTGGGGTGGCAATGAGCAGTTCTTC	CASRLWGGNEQFF
TRBV24-1	TRBJ2-3	few	.	TGTGCCACCAGTGCTAGACCAACAGATACGCAGTATTTT	CATSARPTDTQYF
TRBV7-2	TRBJ2-4	few	TRBD1	TGTGCCAGCAGCTTAGACAGGACAGGATGGGAGCAGTACTTC	CASSLDRTGWEQYF
TRBV7-2	TRBJ1-5	.	.	TGTGCCAGCAGCTCTATGACGGGTAGCAATCAGCCCCAGCATTTT	CASSSMTGSNQPQHF
TRBV29-1	TRBJ2-1	.	TRBD1	TGCAGCGTTGAACTAGGTGGGACAGCCAATGAGCAGTTCTTC	CSVELGGTANEQFF
TRBV7-9	TRBJ1-2	.	.	TGTGCCGGAACAGGGTCTAACTATGGCTACACCTTC	CAGTGSNYGYTF
TRBV2	TRBJ2-1	.	.	TGTGCCAGCAGTGGGGCCAGGGTTGTGTACAATGAGCAGTTCTTC	CASSGARVVYNEQFF
TRBV12-3/TRBV12-4	TRBJ1-4	.	.	TGTGCCAGCAGTTTGGGTCTCGCGGAAAAACTGTTTTTT	CASSLGLAEKLFF
TRBV28	TRBJ2-5	few	.	TGTGCCAGCAGTGTACAGGGAAGAGAGGTTGTAGAGACCCAGTACTTC	CASSVQGREVVETQYF
TRBV4-2	TRBJ1-5	few	.	TGTGCCAGCAGCCAAGATCAGGTTGGCCAGCCCCAGCATTTT	CASSQDQVGQPQHF
TRBV20-1	TRBJ2-3	.	TRBD2	TGCAGTGCTATGAGCGGGGGCAACACAGATACGCAGTATTTT	CSAMSGGNTDTQYF
TRBV3-1	TRBJ2-2	.	.	TGTGCCAGCAGCCAAGAGCGGGACACCGGGGAGCTGTTTTTT	CASSQERDTGELFF
TRBV10-3	TRBJ1-2	.	.	TGTGCCATCAGTGAGACCCCTCCGGGAACCTATGGCTACACCTTC	CAISETPPGTYGYTF
TRBV18	TRBJ2-3	.	TRBD2	TGTGCCAGCTCACCTGACGGACTAGCGGCAGATACGCAGTATTTT	CASSPDGLAADTQYF
TRBV12-3/TRBV12-4	TRBJ2-6	many	.	TGTGCCAGCAGATTCGGGACCCAGGGCTCCGGGGCCAACGTCCTGACTTTC	CASRFGTQGSGANVLTF
TRBV20-1	TRBJ1-2	.	TRBD1	TGCAGTGCTGGCAAGGGACAGGGAGAGAGGGGCTACACCTTC	CSAGKGQGERGYTF
TRBV7-2	TRBJ2-3	.	.	TGTGCCAGCGCGCCTGTGGGGGGTGGGGGGGCCGATACGCAGTATTTT	CASAPVGGGGADTQYF
TRBV29-1	TRBJ1-2	.	.	TGCAGCGTTGCAGGGGCTGGAGGCTACACCTTC	CSVAGAGGYTF
TRBV28	TRBJ2-3	few	.	TGTGCCAGCAGTTTGTTGGAGGTTAGCACAGATACGCAGTATTTT	CASSLLEVSTDTQYF
TRBV7-9	TRBJ1-2	few	.	TGTGCCAGCAGCCCGAATACTGCGTTCCTCGGCGGCTACACCTTC	CASSPNTAFLGGYTF
TRBV6-5	TRBJ1-1	.	TRBD1	TGTGCCAGCAGCGAGACAGGGGGCGTGAGGACTGAAGCTTTCTTT	CASSETGGVRTEAFF
TRBV5-1	TRBJ2-4	.	.	TGCGCCAGCAGCTCCCAGGGTTGGGAAAACATTCAGTACTTC	CASSSQGWENIQYF
TRBV2	TRBJ2-1	few	.	TGTGCCAGCAGTGGCGACTCCGGCGAGCAGTTCTTC	CASSGDSGEQFF
TRBV3-1	TRBJ2-7	.	.	TGTGCCAGCAGCTCGCGGACAGGGAGGGCCTACGAGCAGTACTTC	CASSSRTGRAYEQYF
TRBV7-2	TRBJ2-7	.	.	TGTGCCAGCAGGACAGGCGGAACCTACGAGCAGTACTTC	CASRTGGTYEQYF
TRBV4-3	TRBJ2-4	.	.	TGCGCCAGCAGCCAAGACGTAAGGACAGAATCAAACATTCAGTACTTC	CASSQDVRTESNIQYF
TRBV5-6	TRBJ2-2	.	.	TGTGCCAGCAGACCGCAGGGGTTTTTGGCCGGGGAGCTGTTTTTT	CASRPQGFLAGELFF
TRBV20-1	TRBJ2-1	.	TRBD2	TGCAGTGCTACCTCCGGGGGTAGCGGGGGGCGTGGTGAGCAGTTCTTC	CSATSGGSGGRGEQFF
TRBV3-1	TRBJ1-5	.	.	TGTGCCAGCAGCCCAATGCCCCGTCAGCCCCAGCATTTT	CASSPMPRQPQHF
TRBV4-1	TRBJ1-5	.	.	TGCGCCAGCAGCCCCAGTGGAGTCGTAGGGGGTTGGAGCAATCAGCCCCAGCATTTT	CASSPSGVVGGWSNQPQHF
TRBV4-3	TRBJ2-7	many	.	TGCGCCAGCAGCCAAGGACCCGGTTACGAGCAGTACTTC	CASSQGPGYEQYF
TRBV6-5	TRBJ1-5	.	.	TGTGCCAGCAGTCCCTCGGGGGGCCATCAGCCCCAGCATTTT	CASSPSGGHQPQHF
TRBV27	TRBJ2-1	.	.	TGTGCCAGCAGTCTCCGGGGGTTTCTCTACAATGAGCAGTTCTTC	CASSLRGFLYNEQFF
TRBV6-5	TRBJ2-1	.	TRBD1	TGTGCCAGCAGGCCAGGGGGCCTCTACAATGAGCAGTTCTTC	CASRPGGLYNEQFF
TRBV10-3	TRBJ1-5	.	.	TGTGCCATCAGTGAGGCCCCCAGGGACGGTCAGCCCCAGCATTTT	CAISEAPRDGQPQHF
TRBV7-2	TRBJ1-5	.	.	TGTGCCAGCAGCTTAGGAGGTGGAGGGGAACGGAATCAGCCCCAGCATTTT	CASSLGGGGERNQPQHF
TRBV6-2/TRBV6-3	TRBJ2-2	.	TRBD2	TGTGCCAGCAGTTACCCGCTCGACGGGCTAGCGGGGGCCCTTAACACCGGGGAGCTGTTTTTT	CASSYPLDGLAGALNTGELFF
TRBV6-2/TRBV6-3	TRBJ2-1	few	.	TGTGCCAGCAGTTATGCGTTTTACAATGAGCAGTTCTTC	CASSYAFYNEQFF